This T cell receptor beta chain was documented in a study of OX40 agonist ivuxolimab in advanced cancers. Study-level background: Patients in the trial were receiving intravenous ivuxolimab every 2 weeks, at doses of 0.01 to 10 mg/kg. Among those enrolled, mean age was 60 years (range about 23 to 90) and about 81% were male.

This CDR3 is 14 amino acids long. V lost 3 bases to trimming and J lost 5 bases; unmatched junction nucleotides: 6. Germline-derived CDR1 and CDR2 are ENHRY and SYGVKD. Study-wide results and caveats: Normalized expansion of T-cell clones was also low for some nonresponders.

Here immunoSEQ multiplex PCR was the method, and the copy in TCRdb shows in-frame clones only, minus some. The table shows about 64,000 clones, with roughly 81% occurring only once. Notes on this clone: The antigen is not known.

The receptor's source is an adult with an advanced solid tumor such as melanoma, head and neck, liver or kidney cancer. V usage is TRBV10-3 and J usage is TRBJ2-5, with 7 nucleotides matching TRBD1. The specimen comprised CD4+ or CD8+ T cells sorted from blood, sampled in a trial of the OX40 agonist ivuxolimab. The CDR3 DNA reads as TGTGCCATCAGTGATTATCAGACAGGGGAGACCCAGTACTTC. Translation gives CAISDYQTGETQYF.